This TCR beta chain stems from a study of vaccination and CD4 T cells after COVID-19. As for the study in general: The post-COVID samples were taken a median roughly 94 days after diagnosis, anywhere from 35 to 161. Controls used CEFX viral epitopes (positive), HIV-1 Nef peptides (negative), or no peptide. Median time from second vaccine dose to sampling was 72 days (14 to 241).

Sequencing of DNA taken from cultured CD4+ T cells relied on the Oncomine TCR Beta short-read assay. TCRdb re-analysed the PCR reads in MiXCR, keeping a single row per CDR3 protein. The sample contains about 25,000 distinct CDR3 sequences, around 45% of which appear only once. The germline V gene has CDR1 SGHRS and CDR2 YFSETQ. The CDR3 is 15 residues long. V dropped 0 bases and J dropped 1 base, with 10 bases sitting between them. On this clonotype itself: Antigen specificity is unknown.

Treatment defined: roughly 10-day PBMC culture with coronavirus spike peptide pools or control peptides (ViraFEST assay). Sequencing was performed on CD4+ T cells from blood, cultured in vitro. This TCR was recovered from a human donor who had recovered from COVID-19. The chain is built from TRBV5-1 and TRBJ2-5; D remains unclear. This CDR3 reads CASSLVGASQETQYF. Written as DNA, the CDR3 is TGCGCCAGCAGCTTGGTTGGCGCCTCCCAAGAGACCCAGTACTTC.